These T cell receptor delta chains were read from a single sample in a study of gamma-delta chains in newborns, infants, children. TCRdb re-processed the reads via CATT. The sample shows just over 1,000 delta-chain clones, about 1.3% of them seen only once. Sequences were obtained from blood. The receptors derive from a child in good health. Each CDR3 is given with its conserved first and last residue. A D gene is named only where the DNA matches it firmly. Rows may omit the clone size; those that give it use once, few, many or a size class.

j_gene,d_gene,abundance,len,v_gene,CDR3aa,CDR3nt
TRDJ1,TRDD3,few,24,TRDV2,CACDSMTYGDGGGSVQHNTDKLIF,TGTGCCTGTGACTCAATGACCTATGGGGACGGTGGGGGATCGGTCCAACACAACACCGATAAACTCATCTTT
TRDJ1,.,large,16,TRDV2,CACDRVGAQYTDKLIF,TGTGCCTGTGACAGGGTGGGGGCTCAGTACACCGATAAACTCATCTTT
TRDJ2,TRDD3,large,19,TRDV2,CACDSVLDPLGDTTAQLFF,TGTGCCTGTGACTCCGTCCTAGACCCCCTGGGGGATACGACGGCACAACTCTTCTTT
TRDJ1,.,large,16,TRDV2,CACDTVGAVYTDKLIF,TGTGCCTGTGACACCGTGGGGGCCGTGTACACCGATAAACTCATCTTT
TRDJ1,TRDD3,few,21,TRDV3,CASGSVLNTYWGILFPDKLIF,TGTGCCTCAGGGTCCGTTCTCAACACGTACTGGGGGATACTTTTCCCCGATAAACTCATCTTT
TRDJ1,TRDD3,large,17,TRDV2,CACDYVLGDTDTDKLIF,TGTGCCTGTGACTATGTACTGGGGGATACGGACACCGATAAACTCATCTTT
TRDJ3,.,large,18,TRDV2,CACDTVLKGSWDTRQMFF,TGTGCCTGTGACACCGTTCTGAAAGGCTCCTGGGACACCCGACAGATGTTTTTC
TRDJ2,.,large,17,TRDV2,CACDTVNSGGLTAQLFF,TGTGCCTGTGACACCGTAAACTCCGGGGGGCTGACAGCACAACTCTTCTTT
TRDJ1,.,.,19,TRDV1,CALGVLPKLRIMGTDKLIF,TGTGCTCTTGGGGTTCTTCCCAAACTAAGGATAATGGGCACCGATAAACTCATCTTT
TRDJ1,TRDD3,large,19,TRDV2,CACDSLRTGGPTGTDKLIF,TGTGCCTGTGACTCCCTACGTACTGGGGGACCAACGGGCACCGATAAACTCATCTTT
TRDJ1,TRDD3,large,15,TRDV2,CACDPLGAHTDKLIF,TGTGCCTGTGACCCTCTGGGGGCCCACACCGATAAACTCATCTTT
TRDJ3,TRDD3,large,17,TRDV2,CACDPVLGDRDTRQMFF,TGTGCCTGTGACCCCGTACTGGGGGACCGGGACACCCGACAGATGTTTTTC
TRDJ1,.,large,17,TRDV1,CALGELPLGMYTDKLIF,TGTGCTCTTGGGGAACTACCCTTGGGGATGTACACCGATAAACTCATCTTT
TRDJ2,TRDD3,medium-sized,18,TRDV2,CACDKLGDTLPLTAQLFF,TGTGCCTGTGACAAACTGGGGGATACTCTCCCTTTGACAGCACAACTCTTCTTT
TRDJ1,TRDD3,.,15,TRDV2,CACDVLGDKRGKLIF,TGTGCCTGTGACGTACTGGGGGATAAGAGGGGTAAACTCATCTTT
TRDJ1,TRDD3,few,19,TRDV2,CACDSLRTGGLTGTDKLIF,TGTGCCTGTGACTCCCTACGCACTGGGGGACTAACGGGCACCGATAAACTCATCTTT
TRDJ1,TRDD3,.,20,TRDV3,CAYSLSRVLGVVWETDKLIF,TGTGCCTACTCCTTATCCCGAGTGCTGGGGGTAGTGTGGGAGACCGATAAACTCATCTTT